These 20 T cell receptor beta chains originate from one sample sequenced in a study of CD8+CD57+ T cells in acquired aplastic anemia. The template used for profiling TCR beta VDJ and CDR3 was genomic DNA. TCRdb ran MiXCR on the reads and lists one entry per CDR3 protein. This sample has 200,000 to 250,000 distinct CDR3 sequences; 65% occur once, and the top ten carry roughly 64%. CD8+CD57+ cell expansion, shown by flow cytometry, had occurred in the patients selected for sequencing. The specimen was sorted CD4+, CD8+, or CD8+CD57+ T cells (not recorded which) from PBMCs. Receptors were obtained from a human donor with aplastic anemia.

The V gene is TRBV7-6, the J gene TRBJ2-2; 8 bases are a match to TRBD1. The CDR3 sequence is 16 residues long. Unmatched junction bases numbered 6, after V lost 0 bases and J lost 6 bases. Per germline, CDR1 SGHVS and CDR2 FNYEAQ. This chain's CDR3 is CASSLATGGLAGELFF. The CDR3 DNA reads as TGTGCCAGCAGCTTAGCTACAGGGGGGTTGGCCGGGGAGCTGTTTTTT.

This chain links TRBV19 with TRBJ1-2; D unclear. The CDR3 length is 14 residues. Germline lookup yields CDR1 LNHDA and CDR2 SQIVND (reference sequence). V lost 5 bases to trimming and J lost 8 bases, with 18 bases between them. The CDR3 region has the DNA TGTGCCAGTAGTCCTCGGGGTGGGGAACGCGGCTACACCTTC. Its translation: CASSPRGGERGYTF.

This chain uses TRBV7-3 with TRBJ2-1; 9 bases are shared with TRBD2. This CDR3 has 15 residues. Trimming removed 3 bases from V and 9 bases from J; junction bases left unmatched: 9. Germline CDR1 is SGHTA and CDR2 is FQGTGA. The CDR3: CASSLTKAGGGEQFF. In DNA, the CDR3 is TGTGCCAGCAGCTTGACTAAAGCGGGAGGAGGTGAGCAGTTCTTC.

V usage is TRBV5-4 and J usage is TRBJ2-5, with D hard to call. The CDR3 totals 11 residues. The germline V and J ends were trimmed by 4 bases and 3 bases, with 4 bases remaining between them. CDR1 and CDR2 from the germline V gene are SGHNT and YYREEE (reference sequence). The CDR3 reads CASSGEETQYF. The DNA of the CDR3 is TGTGCCAGCAGCGGTGAAGAGACCCAGTACTTC.

The V and J genes are TRBV15 and TRBJ2-3, with 13 nucleotides matching TRBD2. The germline V gene encodes CDR1 LNHNV and CDR2 YYDKDF (reference sequence). With 1 base clipped from V and 4 bases from J, the junction kept 2 bases outside the gene matches. CDR3 size: 16 residues. CDR3 bases: TGTGCCACCAGCAGAGGGACTAGCGGGGGTTCAGATACGCAGTATTTT. It is translated as CATSRGTSGGSDTQYF.

V and J are TRBV7-9 and TRBJ2-1, with D perhaps matching TRBD1 or TRBD2 (6 bases each). V was clipped by 2 bases and J by 12 bases, with 14 bases between them. The V gene's germline CDR1 is SEHNR and CDR2 FQNEAQ (reference sequence). The CDR3 spans 13 residues. The CDR3 loop is CASSLLGGATQFF. CDR3 in DNA: TGTGCCAGCAGCTTACTCGGGGGCGCGACGCAGTTCTTC.

The chain employs TRBV24-1 and TRBJ2-3; 9 bases match TRBD1. TRBJ2-2 explains the end of the DNA better; the J call may be wrong. This CDR3 comprises 12 residues. CDR1 is KGHDR, CDR2 SFDVKD, per germline. CDR3 nucleotides: TGTGCCACTGGACAGGGGACCGGGGAGCTGTTTTTT. This translates into CATGQGTGELFF.

The chain couples TRBV24-1 to TRBJ2-3; 13 bases are shared with TRBD2. Germline assignment: CDR1 KGHDR and CDR2 SFDVKD. The CDR3 loop spans 18 amino acids. Trimming removed 0 bases from V and 2 bases from J; junction bases left unmatched: 4. This CDR3 reads CATSDLVTSGGNTDTQYF. Here the CDR3 DNA reads TGTGCCACCAGTGATTTGGTGACTAGCGGGGGGAACACAGATACGCAGTATTTT.

The CDR3 region has the DNA TGCAGTGTGTCGCCGGGGGAGTACACTGAAGCTTTCTTT. Its translation: CSVSPGEYTEAFF. The chain links TRBV20-1 to TRBJ1-1; D may be TRBD1 (5 bases). Trimming cost V 7 bases and J 3 bases, with 15 bases left between them. The CDR3 length is 13 residues. CDR1 is DFQATT, CDR2 SNEGSKA, per germline (reference sequence).

This rearrangement joins TRBV12-3 or TRBV12-4 to TRBJ2-7; 9 nucleotides match TRBD1. Germline trimming cut 6 bases from V and 4 bases from J; bases unmatched to any gene: 7. CDR3 length: 14 amino acids. In nucleotides, the CDR3 is TGTGCCAGCAGGGCCGGGACAGGGATTTACGAGCAGTACTTC. This encodes CASRAGTGIYEQYF.

The rearrangement uses TRBV11-2 and TRBJ2-3, with 12 positions matching TRBD2. This CDR3 has 16 residues. The V gene end was trimmed by 2 bases and the J gene end by 4 bases; junction bases not matched to a gene: 4. In germline, CDR1 is SGHAT, CDR2 FQNNGV. DNA for the CDR3: TGTGCCAGCAGCTTACTAGCGGGAGGGCCAGCAGATACGCAGTATTTT. This gives the protein CASSLLAGGPADTQYF.

This clonotype was counted a single time. The V call is TRBV19, the J call TRBJ1-1, with 10 bases aligning to TRBD1. Germline-derived CDR1 and CDR2 are LNHDA and SQIVND (reference sequence). This CDR3 has 14 amino acids. Trimming took 4 bases from V and 6 from J; bases not matched to a gene: 5. Here the CDR3 reads CASSRGQGMAEAFF. The CDR3 bases are TGTGCCAGTAGTAGGGGACAGGGGATGGCTGAAGCTTTCTTT.

The chain has TRBV2 and TRBJ2-7; 7 nucleotides match TRBD2. The CDR3 is 12 amino acids. V was clipped by 11 bases and J by 2 bases; unmatched bases: 6. Per germline, CDR1 SNHLY and CDR2 FYNNEI. The CDR3 region is CAGGEGAYEQYF. CDR3 bases: TGTGCCGGGGGGGAGGGCGCCTACGAGCAGTACTTC.

This sequence joins TRBV5-5 and TRBJ2-7, with TRBD1 matching over 9 bases. The V gene's germline CDR1 is SGHKS and CDR2 YYEKEE (reference sequence). J lost 6 bases, V lost 4 bases, and 5 bases had no gene match. The CDR3 is made up of 13 amino acids. CDR3 nucleotide sequence: TGTGCCAGCAGCCCCGGGACAGGGCCCGAGCAGTACTTC. It yields the protein CASSPGTGPEQYF.

V usage is TRBV5-8 and J usage is TRBJ1-5; tentative D call: TRBD1 (5 bases). CDR3 size: 14 residues. Germline CDR1 and CDR2: SGHTS and YDEGEE. Deletions cut 3 bases from V and 4 bases from J, with 11 bases between. The CDR3 here is CASSSGRINQPQHF. CDR3 sequence (DNA): TGTGCCAGCAGCTCGGGACGGATAAATCAGCCCCAGCATTTT.

V is TRBV14 and J is TRBJ1-2; 7 nucleotides align to TRBD1. The trim removed 1 base at V and 4 bases at J, leaving 6 bases unmatched. Looked up from germline, CDR1 is SGHDN and CDR2 is FVKESK. The CDR3 covers 15 residues. The DNA for the CDR3 is TGTGCCAGCAGCCAAGGCACTACAGGGGTCTATGGCTACACCTTC. The encoded protein is CASSQGTTGVYGYTF.

The chain couples TRBV24-1 to TRBJ2-3, with 15 bases matching TRBD2. The V and J ends lost 3 bases and 3 bases, in that order; junction bases with no gene match: 3. Germline CDR1 reads KGHDR; CDR2 reads SFDVKD. The CDR3 is 17 residues long. CDR3 DNA sequence: TGTGCCACCAGTGATCCCGGACTAGCGGGGGGGACAGATACGCAGTATTTT. It is translated as CATSDPGLAGGTDTQYF.

The CDR3 is CASSPTGSGDYEQYF. For the CDR3, the DNA is TGTGCCAGCAGCCCAACAGGGTCCGGAGACTACGAGCAGTACTTC. V and J are TRBV7-3 and TRBJ2-7; TRBD1 is a possible D gene (6 bases). Trimming cost V 5 bases and J 3 bases, with 17 bases left between them. The CDR3 length is 15 residues. Germline CDR1 reads SGHTA; CDR2 reads FQGTGA.

The chain couples TRBV7-3 to TRBJ2-7, with a possible D match to TRBD2 (5 bases). The V gene's germline CDR1 is SGHTA and CDR2 FQGTGA. Trimming removed 5 bases from V and 3 bases from J, with 17 bases in between. The CDR3 runs 15 residues. The CDR3 DNA reads TGTGCCAGCAGCCCGCGCGGGTCGCGCGACTACGAGCAGTACTTC. This codes for CASSPRGSRDYEQYF.

The chain uses TRBV20-1 and TRBJ2-7; TRBD2 aligns across 9 bases. V shed 1 base, J shed 3 bases, and the junction held 4 bases outside the gene matches. Germline assignment: CDR1 DFQATT and CDR2 SNEGSKA (reference sequence). The CDR3 has 14 amino acids. CDR3 DNA: TGCAGTGCTAGAGGCCCAGCGGGGGGCTACGAGCAGTACTTC. It is translated as CSARGPAGGYEQYF.